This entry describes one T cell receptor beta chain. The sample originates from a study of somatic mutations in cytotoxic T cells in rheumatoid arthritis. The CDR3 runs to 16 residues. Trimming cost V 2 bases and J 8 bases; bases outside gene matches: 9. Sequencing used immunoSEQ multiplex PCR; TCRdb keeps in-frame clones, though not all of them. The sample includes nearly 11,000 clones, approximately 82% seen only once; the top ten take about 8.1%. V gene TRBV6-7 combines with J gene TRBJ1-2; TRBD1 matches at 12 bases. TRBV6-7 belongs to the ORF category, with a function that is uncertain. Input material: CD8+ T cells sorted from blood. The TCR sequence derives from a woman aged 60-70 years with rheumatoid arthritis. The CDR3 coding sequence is TGTGCCAGCAGTTACGTGGGGGGACAGGGGGCGGACGGCTACACCTTC. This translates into CASSYVGGQGADGYTF.